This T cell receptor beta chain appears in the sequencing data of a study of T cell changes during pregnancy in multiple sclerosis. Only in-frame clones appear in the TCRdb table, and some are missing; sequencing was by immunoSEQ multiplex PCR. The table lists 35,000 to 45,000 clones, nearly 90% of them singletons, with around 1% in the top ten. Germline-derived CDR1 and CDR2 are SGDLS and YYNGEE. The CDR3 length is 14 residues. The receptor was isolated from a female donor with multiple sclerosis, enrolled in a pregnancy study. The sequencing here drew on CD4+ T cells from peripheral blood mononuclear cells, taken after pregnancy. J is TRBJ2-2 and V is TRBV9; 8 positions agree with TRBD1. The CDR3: CSQPGQGIAGELFF. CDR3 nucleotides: TGTTCACAGCCCGGACAGGGAATAGCCGGGGAGCTGTTTTTT.